A single sample is the source of the 5 T cell receptor beta chains below, sequenced in a study of T cells in localized non-small cell lung cancer. Sequenced by immunoSEQ multiplex PCR; TCRdb stores in-frame clones only, minus some. The sample gives tens of thousands of clones, approximately 86% of which show up once; approximately 2.4% is in the top ten. The sample consisted of PBMCs, taken before any cancer treatment. These TCRs come from a man aged 35 to 70 with stage II lung adenocarcinoma.

V gene TRBV30 combines with J gene TRBJ2-3; D tentatively reads TRBD1 or TRBD2 (6 bases each). CDR3 size: 13 residues. Per germline, CDR1 GTSNPN and CDR2 SVGIG (reference sequence). The V gene lost 5 bases and the J gene lost 2 bases, with 11 bases spanning the gap. CDR3 DNA sequence: TGTGCCTGGGGGGGGCAGTTCACAGATACGCAGTATTTT. It yields the protein CAWGGQFTDTQYF.

The J gene is TRBJ2-4, the V gene TRBV4-1; 8 bases align to TRBD1. The V gene end was trimmed by 4 bases and the J gene end by 3 bases; junction bases not matched to a gene: 11. From germline, CDR1 is MGHRA and CDR2 YSYEKL. This CDR3 is built from 17 residues. The CDR3 DNA is TGCGCCAGCAGCCCGGAAGTTCAGGGGGCTGGCAAAAACATTCAGTACTTC. Translating gives CASSPEVQGAGKNIQYF.

The V gene is TRBV2, the J gene TRBJ1-1; TRBD1 is a possible D gene (6 bases). The CDR3 spans 15 residues. Germline CDR1 SNHLY, CDR2 FYNNEI. Deletions cut 8 bases from V and 0 bases from J, with 16 bases between. The CDR3 coding sequence is TGTGCCAGCCGGGGGGACATTTTCATGAACACTGAAGCTTTCTTT. It yields the protein CASRGDIFMNTEAFF.

As concerns this clone: The junction shows a germline mismatch at one end, possibly a read error. The V call is TRBV5-4, the J call TRBJ1-1; TRBD1 might be the D (6 bases). This CDR3 has 18 amino acids. Germline V gene data show CDR1 as SGHNT and CDR2 as YYREEE (reference sequence). As DNA, the CDR3 is TGTGCCAGCAGCTACATTCCGGGAGACCCCCTCGGGGACACTGAGGCTTTCTTT. This sequence encodes CASSYIPGDPLGDTEAFF.

This clone appeared a few times. J is TRBJ1-3 and V is TRBV9; D is undetermined. Germline V gives CDR1 SGDLS, CDR2 YYNGEE. This CDR3 is 14 amino acids long. V lost 4 bases and J 0 bases, leaving 8 bases between the germline ends. In DNA, the CDR3 is TGTGCCAGCAGCCCAAGACTCTCTGGAAACACCATATATTTT. Translating gives CASSPRLSGNTIYF.